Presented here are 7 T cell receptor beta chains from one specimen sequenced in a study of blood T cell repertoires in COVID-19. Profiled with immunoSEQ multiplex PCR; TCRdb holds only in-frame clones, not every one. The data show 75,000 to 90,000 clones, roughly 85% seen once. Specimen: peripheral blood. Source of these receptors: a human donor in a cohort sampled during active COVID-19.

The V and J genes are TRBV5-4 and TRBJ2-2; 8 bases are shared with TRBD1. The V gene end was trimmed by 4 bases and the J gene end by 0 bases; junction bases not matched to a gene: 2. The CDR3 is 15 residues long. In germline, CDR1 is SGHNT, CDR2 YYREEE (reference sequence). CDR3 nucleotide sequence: TGTGCCAGCAGCAGGGGACAGGCGAACACCGGGGAGCTGTTTTTT. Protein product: CASSRGQANTGELFF.

The CDR3 sequence is CASSHRGRVEKLFF. Written as DNA, the CDR3 is TGTGCCAGCAGCCACAGGGGGCGCGTTGAAAAACTGTTTTTT. The chain recombines TRBV28 with TRBJ1-4; 9 bases fit TRBD1. J lost 7 bases, V lost 6 bases, and 6 bases had no gene match. Germline values: CDR1 MDHEN, CDR2 SYDVKM. This CDR3 contains 14 residues.

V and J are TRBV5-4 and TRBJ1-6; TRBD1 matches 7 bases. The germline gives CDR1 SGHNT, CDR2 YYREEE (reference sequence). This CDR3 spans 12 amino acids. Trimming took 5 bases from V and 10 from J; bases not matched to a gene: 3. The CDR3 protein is CASSSTGSPLHF. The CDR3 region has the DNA TGTGCCAGCAGTTCGACAGGGTCACCCCTCCACTTT.

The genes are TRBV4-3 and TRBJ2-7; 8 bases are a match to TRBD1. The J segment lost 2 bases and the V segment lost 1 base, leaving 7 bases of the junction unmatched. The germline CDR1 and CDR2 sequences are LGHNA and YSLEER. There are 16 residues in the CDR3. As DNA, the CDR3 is TGCGCCAGCAGCCAAGTTTGGGGACAGGAACCCTACGAGCAGTACTTC. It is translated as CASSQVWGQEPYEQYF.

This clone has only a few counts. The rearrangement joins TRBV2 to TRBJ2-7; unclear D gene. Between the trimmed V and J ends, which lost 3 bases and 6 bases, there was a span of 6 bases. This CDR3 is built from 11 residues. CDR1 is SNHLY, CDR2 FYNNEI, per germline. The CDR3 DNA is TGTGCCAGCAGTGAGGGCACCGAGCAGTACTTC. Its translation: CASSEGTEQYF.

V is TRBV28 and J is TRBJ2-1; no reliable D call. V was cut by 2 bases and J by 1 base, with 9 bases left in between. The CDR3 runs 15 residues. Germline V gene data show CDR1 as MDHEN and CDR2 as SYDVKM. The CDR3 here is CASSLRTLSYNEQFF. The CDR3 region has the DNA TGTGCCAGCAGTTTACGTACATTGTCCTACAATGAGCAGTTCTTC.

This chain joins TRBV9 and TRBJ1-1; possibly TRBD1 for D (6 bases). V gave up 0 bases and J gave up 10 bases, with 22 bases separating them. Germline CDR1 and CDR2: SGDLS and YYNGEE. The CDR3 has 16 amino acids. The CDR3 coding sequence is TGTGCCAGCAGCGTAGGGTTAGAGCTGGGGACATCGGGAGCTTTCTTT. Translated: CASSVGLELGTSGAFF.